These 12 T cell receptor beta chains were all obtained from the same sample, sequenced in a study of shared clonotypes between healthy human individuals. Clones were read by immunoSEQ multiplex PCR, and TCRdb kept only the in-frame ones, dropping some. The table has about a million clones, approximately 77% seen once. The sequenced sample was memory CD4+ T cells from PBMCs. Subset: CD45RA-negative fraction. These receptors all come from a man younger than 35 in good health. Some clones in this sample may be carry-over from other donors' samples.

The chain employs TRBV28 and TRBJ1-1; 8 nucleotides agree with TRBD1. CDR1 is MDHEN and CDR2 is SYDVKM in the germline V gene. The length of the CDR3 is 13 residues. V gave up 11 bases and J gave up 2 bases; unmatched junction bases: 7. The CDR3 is CAGTQGANTEAFF. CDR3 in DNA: TGTGCCGGGACCCAGGGGGCAAACACTGAAGCTTTCTTT.

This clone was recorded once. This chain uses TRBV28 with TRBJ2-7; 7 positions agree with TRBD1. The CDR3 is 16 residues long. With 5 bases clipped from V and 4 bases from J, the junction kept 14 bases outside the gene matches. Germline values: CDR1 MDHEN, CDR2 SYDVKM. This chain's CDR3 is CASSPLDRPNGYEQYF. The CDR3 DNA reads TGTGCCAGCAGTCCCCTGGACAGGCCCAATGGGTACGAGCAGTACTTC.

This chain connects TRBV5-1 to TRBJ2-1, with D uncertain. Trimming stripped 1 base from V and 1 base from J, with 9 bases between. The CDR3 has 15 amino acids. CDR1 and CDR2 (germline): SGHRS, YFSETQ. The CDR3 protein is CASSLMADSYNEQFF. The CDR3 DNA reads TGCGCCAGCAGCTTGATGGCGGATTCCTACAATGAGCAGTTCTTC.

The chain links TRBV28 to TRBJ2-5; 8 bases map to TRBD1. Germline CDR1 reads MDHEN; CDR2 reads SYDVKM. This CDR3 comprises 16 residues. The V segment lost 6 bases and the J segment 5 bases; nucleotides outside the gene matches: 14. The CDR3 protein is CASRQIRGLRIETQYF. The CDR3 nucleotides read TGTGCCAGCAGACAAATCAGGGGGCTCCGCATTGAGACCCAGTACTTC.

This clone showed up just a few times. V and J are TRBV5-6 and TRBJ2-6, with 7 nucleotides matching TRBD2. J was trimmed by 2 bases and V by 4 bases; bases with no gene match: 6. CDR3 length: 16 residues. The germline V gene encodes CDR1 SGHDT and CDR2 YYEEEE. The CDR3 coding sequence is TGTGCCAGCAGCCCCGACGGGGGGACTGGGGCCAACGTCCTGACTTTC. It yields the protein CASSPDGGTGANVLTF.

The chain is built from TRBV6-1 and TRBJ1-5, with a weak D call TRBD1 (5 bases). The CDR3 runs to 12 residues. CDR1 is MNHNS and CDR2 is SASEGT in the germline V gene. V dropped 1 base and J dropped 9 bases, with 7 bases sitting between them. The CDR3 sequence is CASSEGGSPQHF. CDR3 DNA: TGTGCCAGCAGTGAAGGGGGCTCGCCCCAGCATTTT.

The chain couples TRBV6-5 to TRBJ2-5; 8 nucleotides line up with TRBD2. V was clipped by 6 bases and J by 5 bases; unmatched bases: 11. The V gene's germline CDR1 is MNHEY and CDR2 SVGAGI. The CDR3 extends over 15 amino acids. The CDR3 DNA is TGTGCCAGCAGCCGAGCAGCGGGAGTTTGGGAGACCCAGTACTTC. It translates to CASSRAAGVWETQYF.

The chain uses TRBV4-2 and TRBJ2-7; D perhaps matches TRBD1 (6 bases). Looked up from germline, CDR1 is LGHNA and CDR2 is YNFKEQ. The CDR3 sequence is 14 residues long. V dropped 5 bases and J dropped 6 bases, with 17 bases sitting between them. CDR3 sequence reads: CASSLGLGAIEQYF. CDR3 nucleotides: TGTGCCAGCAGCTTAGGGTTGGGGGCGATCGAGCAGTACTTC.

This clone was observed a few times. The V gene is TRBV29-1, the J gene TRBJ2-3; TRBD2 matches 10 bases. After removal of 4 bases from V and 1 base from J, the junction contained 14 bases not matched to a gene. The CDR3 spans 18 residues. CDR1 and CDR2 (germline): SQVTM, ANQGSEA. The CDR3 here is CSVVLAGGSLGRTDTQYF. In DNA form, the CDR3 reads TGCAGCGTTGTCTTAGCGGGAGGTTCCCTTGGGCGCACAGATACGCAGTATTTT.

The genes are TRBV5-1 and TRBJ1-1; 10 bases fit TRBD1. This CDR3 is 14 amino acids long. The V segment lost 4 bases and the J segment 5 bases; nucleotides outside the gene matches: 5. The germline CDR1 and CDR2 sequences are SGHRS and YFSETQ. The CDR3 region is CASSMGQGRTEAFF. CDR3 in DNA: TGCGCCAGCAGCATGGGACAGGGGCGGACTGAAGCTTTCTTT.

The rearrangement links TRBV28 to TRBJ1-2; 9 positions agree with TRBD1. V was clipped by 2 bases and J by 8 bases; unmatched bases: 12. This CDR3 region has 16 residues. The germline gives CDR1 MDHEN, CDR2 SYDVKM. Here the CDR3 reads CASSLATGGRNAGYTF. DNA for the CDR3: TGTGCCAGCAGTTTAGCGACAGGGGGTCGCAATGCAGGCTACACCTTC.

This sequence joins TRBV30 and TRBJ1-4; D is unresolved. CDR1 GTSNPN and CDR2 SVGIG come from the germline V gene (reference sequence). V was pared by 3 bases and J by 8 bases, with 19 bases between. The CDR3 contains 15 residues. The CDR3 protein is CAWSAASSMGEKLFF. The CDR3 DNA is TGTGCCTGGAGCGCCGCCTCGTCCATGGGGGAAAAACTGTTTTTT.